This T cell receptor beta chain is from a study of PD-L1 blockade in urothelial cancer. At the level of the study: Male patients with bladder-origin urothelial cancer numbered about 90% of the 29. When blood samples were assessed, the median T cell count was around 140,000. Blood underwent analysis 3 weeks (second dose) and 6 weeks after treatment began.

Method: immunoSEQ multiplex PCR; TCRdb's copy keeps in-frame clones and lacks some. The repertoire consists of about 87,000 clones, with 65% to 85% occurring once and the leading ten covering around 1.9%. Sample time point: pretreatment peripheral blood. Patients yielded 1 to 8 samples each, pretreatment and on-treatment. This clone showed up just once. Sequence at one end of the junction differs from germline and may be a read error. Specimen: PBMCs, collected around atezolizumab (anti-PD-L1) treatment. This TCR came from a man aged 60-69 years with urothelial cancer.

For the CDR3, the DNA is TGCGCCAGCAGCCAAGCCACCGGGACAGGGACTACTGAAAAACTGTTTTTT. Its protein product is CASSQATGTGTTEKLFF. This sequence joins TRBV4-1 and TRBJ1-4, with 9 nucleotides matching TRBD1. Germline V gene data show CDR1 as MGHRA and CDR2 as YSYEKL. There are 17 residues in the CDR3.